This T cell receptor (beta chain) appears in the sequencing data of a study of cytomegalovirus exposure and HLA in healthy donors. In the PCR, 60 Vbeta and 13 Jbeta primers were used. TCRdb's copy holds only in-frame clones and misses some; the assay was immunoSEQ multiplex PCR. Among more than 150,000 clones listed, more than 60% were seen once. CDR1 and CDR2 from the germline V gene are SGHTA and FQGTGA. This CDR3 is 15 amino acids long. Losses at the gene ends were 2 bases for V and 7 bases for J; bases not matched to a gene: 0. This chain joins TRBV7-3 and TRBJ2-1; TRBD2 matches at 15 bases. This receptor was obtained from a man aged 18 to 35 in good health and CMV-seronegative. Sample: PBMCs. CDR3 region: CASSLGLAGGNEQFF. In nucleotides, the CDR3 is TGTGCCAGCAGCTTAGGACTAGCGGGGGGGAATGAGCAGTTCTTC.